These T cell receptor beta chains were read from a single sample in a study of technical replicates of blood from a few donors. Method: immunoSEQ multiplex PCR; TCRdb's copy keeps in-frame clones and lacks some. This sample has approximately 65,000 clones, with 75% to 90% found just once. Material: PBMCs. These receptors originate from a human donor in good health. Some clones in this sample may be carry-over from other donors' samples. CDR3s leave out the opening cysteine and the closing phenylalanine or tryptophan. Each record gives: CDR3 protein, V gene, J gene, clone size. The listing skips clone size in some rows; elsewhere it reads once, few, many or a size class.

ASSQGIGGGYTDTQY	TRBV4-3	TRBJ2-3	few
AITDKEGEKLF	TRBV10-3	TRBJ1-4	NA
ASSPGVAVSPEQF	TRBV7-7	TRBJ2-1	once
ASSLDQRGTSRTGELF	TRBV11-3	TRBJ2-2	NA
ASSYQGGIQYGYT	TRBV13	TRBJ1-2	NA
ASSRLAGAYEQY	TRBV6-5	TRBJ2-7	few
ASSLGLAGVNEQF	TRBV7-3	TRBJ2-1	NA
ATSRGTGTGYTGELF	TRBV15	TRBJ2-2	NA
ASLEGRSSGYT	TRBV6-6	TRBJ1-2	NA
ASSLPDQETQY	TRBV5-4	TRBJ2-5	NA
ASRPAGQLNYGYT	TRBV7-2	TRBJ1-2	NA
ASTQGYSNQPQH	TRBV28	TRBJ1-5	once
ASSLTSGAYEQY	TRBV5-6	TRBJ2-7	NA
ASSLRQGAIEAF	TRBV5-1	TRBJ1-1	NA
ASSLDTSSYNEQF	TRBV13	TRBJ2-1	NA
ASQEGGSSNQPQH	TRBV18	TRBJ1-5	NA
ASSSLPMGATDTQY	TRBV5-1	TRBJ2-3	NA
ASSRDSPYEQY	TRBV6-5	TRBJ2-7	once
AISRRGLANYGYT	TRBV10-3	TRBJ1-2	NA
ASSRDTGELF	TRBV5-6	TRBJ2-2	once
ASSQIRERTDTQY	TRBV7-2	TRBJ2-3	NA
ASSLVSTVVGTGELF	TRBV7-6	TRBJ2-2	NA
AITGSQLTEAF	TRBV10-3	TRBJ1-1	once
ASSTGLAGEHTDTQY	TRBV27	TRBJ2-3	NA
ASSLRGGTDTQY	TRBV4-3	TRBJ2-3	NA
ASSHTGTGPYEQY	TRBV18	TRBJ2-7	NA
ASSALTGSYNEQF	TRBV6-1	TRBJ2-1	once
ASSKEGGYT	TRBV21-1	TRBJ1-2	NA
ASSYSDSSNTEAF	TRBV6-5	TRBJ1-1	NA
ASSRSGRLASTDTQY	TRBV9	TRBJ2-3	once
SYRAINEQF	TRBV20-1	TRBJ2-1	NA
ASGMGQGNGSPLH	TRBV4-1	TRBJ1-6	NA
SGRGGTAVYEQY	TRBV29-1	TRBJ2-7	NA
SAGAEKLF	TRBV29-1	TRBJ1-4	few
ASSHDQGDWDEQY	TRBV7-2	TRBJ2-7	NA
ASSGDRGGKLF	TRBV5-1	TRBJ1-4	NA
ASSTRTGGTEAF	TRBV5-4	TRBJ1-1	NA
ASSGRGRRDTQY	TRBV2	TRBJ2-3	NA
ASTPSRRKGTDTQY	TRBV2	TRBJ2-3	once
ASSQEISGTHYGYT	TRBV4-2	TRBJ1-2	once
ASSLVRDTQY	TRBV5-1	TRBJ2-3	once
ASSTSGGRDRESSSYEQY	TRBV12-1	TRBJ2-7	once
ASSQGPSSYEQY	TRBV9	TRBJ2-7	NA
ASSRTSGSLDEQF	TRBV5-1	TRBJ2-1	NA
ASSLDRGTDTQY	TRBV6-1	TRBJ2-3	NA
ASSFVGGNNEQF	TRBV5-5	TRBJ2-1	NA
ASSPGGGKYGYT	TRBV5-5	TRBJ1-2	NA
ASSTGAGRAQETQY	TRBV9	TRBJ2-5	once
ASSPRGLETQY	TRBV18	TRBJ2-5	few
ASSQGGGSGQETQY	TRBV4-2	TRBJ2-5	NA
ASSDSPSTEAF	TRBV6-4	TRBJ1-1	NA